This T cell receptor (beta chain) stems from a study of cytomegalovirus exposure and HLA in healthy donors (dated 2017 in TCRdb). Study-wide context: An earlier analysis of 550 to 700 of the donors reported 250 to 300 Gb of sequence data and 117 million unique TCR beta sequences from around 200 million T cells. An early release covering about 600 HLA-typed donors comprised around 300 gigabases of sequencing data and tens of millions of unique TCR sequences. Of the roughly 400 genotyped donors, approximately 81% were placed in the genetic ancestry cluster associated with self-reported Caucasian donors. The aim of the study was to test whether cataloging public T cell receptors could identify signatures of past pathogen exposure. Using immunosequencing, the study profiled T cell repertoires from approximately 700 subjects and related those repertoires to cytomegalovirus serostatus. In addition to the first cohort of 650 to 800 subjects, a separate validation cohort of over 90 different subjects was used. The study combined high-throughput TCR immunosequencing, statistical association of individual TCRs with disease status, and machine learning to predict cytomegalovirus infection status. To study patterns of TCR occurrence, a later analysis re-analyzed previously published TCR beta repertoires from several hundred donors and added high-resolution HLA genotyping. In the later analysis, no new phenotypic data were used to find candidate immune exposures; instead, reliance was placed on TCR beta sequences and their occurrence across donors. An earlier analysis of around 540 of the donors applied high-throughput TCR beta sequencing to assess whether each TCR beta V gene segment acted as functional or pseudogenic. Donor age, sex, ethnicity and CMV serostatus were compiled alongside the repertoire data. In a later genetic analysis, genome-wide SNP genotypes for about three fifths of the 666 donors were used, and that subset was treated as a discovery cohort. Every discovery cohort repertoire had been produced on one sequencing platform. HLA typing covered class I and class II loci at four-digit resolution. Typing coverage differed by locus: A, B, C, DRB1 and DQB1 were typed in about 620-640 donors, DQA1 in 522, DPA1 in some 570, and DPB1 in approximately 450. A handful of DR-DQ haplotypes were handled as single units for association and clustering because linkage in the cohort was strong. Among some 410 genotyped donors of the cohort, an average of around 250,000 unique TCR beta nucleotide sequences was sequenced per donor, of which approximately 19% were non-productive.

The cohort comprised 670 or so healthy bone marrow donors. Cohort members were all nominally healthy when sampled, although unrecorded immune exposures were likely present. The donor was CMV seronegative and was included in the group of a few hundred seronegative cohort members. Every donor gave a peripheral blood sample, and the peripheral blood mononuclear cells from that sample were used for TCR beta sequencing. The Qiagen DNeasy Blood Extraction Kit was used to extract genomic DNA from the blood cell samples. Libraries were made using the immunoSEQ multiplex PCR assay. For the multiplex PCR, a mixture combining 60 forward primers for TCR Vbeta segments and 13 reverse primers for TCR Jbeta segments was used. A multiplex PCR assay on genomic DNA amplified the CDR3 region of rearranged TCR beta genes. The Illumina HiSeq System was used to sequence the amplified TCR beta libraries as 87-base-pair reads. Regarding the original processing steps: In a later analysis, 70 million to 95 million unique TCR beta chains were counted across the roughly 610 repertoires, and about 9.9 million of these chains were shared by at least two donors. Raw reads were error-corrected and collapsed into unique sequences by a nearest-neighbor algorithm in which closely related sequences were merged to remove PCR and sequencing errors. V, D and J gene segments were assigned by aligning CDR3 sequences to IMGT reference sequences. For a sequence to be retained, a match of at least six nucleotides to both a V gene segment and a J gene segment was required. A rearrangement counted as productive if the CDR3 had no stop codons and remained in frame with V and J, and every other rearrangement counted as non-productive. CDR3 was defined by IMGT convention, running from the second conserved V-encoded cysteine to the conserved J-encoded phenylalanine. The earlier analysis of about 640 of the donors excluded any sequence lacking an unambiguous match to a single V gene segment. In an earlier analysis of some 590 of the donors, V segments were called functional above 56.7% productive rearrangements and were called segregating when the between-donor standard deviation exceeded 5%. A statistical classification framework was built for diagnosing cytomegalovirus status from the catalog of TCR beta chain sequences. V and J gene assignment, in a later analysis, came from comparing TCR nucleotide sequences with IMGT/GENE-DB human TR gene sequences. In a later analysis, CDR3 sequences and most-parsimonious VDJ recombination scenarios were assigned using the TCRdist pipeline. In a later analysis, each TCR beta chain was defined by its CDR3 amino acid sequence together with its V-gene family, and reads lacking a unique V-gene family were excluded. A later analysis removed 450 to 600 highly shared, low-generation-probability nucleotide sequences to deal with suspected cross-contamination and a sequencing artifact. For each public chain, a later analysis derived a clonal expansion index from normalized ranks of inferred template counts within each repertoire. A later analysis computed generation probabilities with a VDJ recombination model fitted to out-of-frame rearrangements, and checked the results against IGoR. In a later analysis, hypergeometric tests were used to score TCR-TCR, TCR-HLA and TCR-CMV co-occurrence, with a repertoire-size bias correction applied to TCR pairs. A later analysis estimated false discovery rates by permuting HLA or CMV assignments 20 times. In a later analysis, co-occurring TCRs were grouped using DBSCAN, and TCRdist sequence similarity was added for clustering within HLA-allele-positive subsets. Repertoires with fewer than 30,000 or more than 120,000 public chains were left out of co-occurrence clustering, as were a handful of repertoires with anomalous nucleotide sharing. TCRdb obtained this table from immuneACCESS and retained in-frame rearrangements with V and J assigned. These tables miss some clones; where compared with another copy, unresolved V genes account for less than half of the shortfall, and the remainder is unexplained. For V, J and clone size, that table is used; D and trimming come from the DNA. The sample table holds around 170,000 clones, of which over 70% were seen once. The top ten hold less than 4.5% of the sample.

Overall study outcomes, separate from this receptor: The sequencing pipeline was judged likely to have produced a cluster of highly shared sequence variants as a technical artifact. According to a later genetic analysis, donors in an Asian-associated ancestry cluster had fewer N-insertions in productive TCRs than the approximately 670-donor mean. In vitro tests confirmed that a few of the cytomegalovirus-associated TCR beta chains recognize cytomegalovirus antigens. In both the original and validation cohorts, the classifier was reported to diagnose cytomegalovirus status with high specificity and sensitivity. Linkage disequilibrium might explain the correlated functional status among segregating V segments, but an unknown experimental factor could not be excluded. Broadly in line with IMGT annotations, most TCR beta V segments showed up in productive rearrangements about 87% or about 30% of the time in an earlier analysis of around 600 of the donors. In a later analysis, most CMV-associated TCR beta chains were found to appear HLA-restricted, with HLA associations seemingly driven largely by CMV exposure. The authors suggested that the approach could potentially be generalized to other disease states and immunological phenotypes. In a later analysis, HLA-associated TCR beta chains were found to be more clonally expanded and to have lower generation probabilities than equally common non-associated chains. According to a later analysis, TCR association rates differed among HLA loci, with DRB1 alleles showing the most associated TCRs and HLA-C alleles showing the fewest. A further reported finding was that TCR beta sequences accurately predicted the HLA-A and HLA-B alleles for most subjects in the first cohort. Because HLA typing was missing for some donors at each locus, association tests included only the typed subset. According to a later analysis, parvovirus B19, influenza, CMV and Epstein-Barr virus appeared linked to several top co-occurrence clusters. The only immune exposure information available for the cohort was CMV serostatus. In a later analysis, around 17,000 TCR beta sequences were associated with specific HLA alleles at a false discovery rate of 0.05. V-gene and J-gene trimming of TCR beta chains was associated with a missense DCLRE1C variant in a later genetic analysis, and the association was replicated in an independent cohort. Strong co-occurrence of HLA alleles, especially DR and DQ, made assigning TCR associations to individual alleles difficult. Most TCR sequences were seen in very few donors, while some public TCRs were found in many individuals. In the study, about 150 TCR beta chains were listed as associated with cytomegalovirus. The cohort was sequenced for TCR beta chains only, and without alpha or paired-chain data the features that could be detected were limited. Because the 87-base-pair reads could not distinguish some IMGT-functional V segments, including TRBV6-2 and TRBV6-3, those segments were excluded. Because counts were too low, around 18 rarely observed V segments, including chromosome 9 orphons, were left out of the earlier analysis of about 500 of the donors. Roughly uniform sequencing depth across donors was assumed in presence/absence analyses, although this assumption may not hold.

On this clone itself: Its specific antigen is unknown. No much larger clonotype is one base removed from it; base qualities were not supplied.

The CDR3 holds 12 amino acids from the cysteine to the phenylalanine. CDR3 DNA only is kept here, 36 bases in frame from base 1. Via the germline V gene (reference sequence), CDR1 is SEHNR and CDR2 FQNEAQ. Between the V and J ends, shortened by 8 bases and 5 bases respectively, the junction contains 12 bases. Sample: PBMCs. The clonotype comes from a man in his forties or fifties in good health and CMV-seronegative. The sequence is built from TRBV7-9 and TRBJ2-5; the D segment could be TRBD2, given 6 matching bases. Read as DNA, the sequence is TGTGCCAGCGGGGTGGAGGGGGAGACCCAGTACTTC. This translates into CASGVEGETQYF.